These 22 T cell receptor beta chains originate from one sample sequenced in a study of CD8 T cells in Susac syndrome. Random hexamers served to reverse transcribe roughly 0.45 to 1 ug RNA. TCRdb ran MiXCR on the immunoSEQ multiplex PCR reads and lists one entry per CDR3 protein. The sample yields 150,000 to 200,000 distinct CDR3 sequences, approximately 94% seen once. Sequencing used CD4+ T cells from PBMCs. The origin of the receptors is a human donor with multiple sclerosis.

The chain uses TRBV28 and TRBJ2-2, with a weak D call TRBD2 (5 bases). Between the trimmed V and J ends, which lost 3 bases and 1 base, there was a span of 18 bases. The CDR3 totals 18 residues. The germline CDR1 and CDR2 sequences are MDHEN and SYDVKM. The CDR3 DNA reads TGTGCCAGCAGTTTTGGATCCAGGAGGAAAGAGAACACCGGGGAGCTGTTTTTT. It specifies CASSFGSRRKENTGELFF. Combining the CDR3 with reference TRBV28 and TRBJ2-2 gives the whole variable domain DVKVTQSSRYLVKRTGEKVFLECVQDMDHENMFWYRQDPGLGLRLIYFSYDVKMKEKGDIPEGYSVSREKKERFSLILESASTNQTSMYLCASSFGSRRKENTGELFFGEGSRLTVL.

The chain couples TRBV2 to TRBJ2-1; 9 bases match TRBD2. J gave up 8 bases and V 1 base, and 6 bases lay outside the gene matches. Germline values: CDR1 SNHLY, CDR2 FYNNEI. The CDR3 is 15 amino acids. The CDR3 bases are TGTGCCAGCAGTGAAGTAATAGCGGGAGTGGATGAGCAGTTCTTC. It translates to CASSEVIAGVDEQFF.

The chain uses TRBV20-1 and TRBJ1-5; D remains ambiguous. Germline CDR1 is DFQATT and CDR2 is SNEGSKA (reference sequence). V lost 1 base, J lost 0 bases, and 7 bases lay in between. The CDR3 extends over 14 amino acids. CDR3 nucleotides: TGCAGTGCTAGAGGAGTTGATAGCAATCAGCCCCAGCATTTT. Translation: CSARGVDSNQPQHF.

The chain joins TRBV12-3 or TRBV12-4 to TRBJ2-7; D is undetermined. Trimming took off 6 bases at V and 7 bases at J, with 16 bases between the two ends. This CDR3 contains 13 residues. CDR3 protein: CASSPRTRREQYF. CDR3 bases: TGTGCCAGCAGCCCGAGGACCCGGCGGGAGCAGTACTTC.

This clonotype was counted a few times. This rearrangement joins TRBV6-2 or TRBV6-3 to TRBJ2-1; TRBD2 matches 7 bases. Germline V CDR1 and CDR2: MNHEY, SVGEGT. This CDR3 is 16 amino acids long. V dropped 0 bases and J dropped 9; count of bases not matched to a gene: 11. The DNA of the CDR3 is TGTGCCAGCAGTTACTCCGCCGGGGCGGGAGCGGGTGAGCAGTTCTTC. This codes for CASSYSAGAGAGEQFF.

Here the CDR3 reads CASRAGTSGRDEQFF. As DNA, the CDR3 is TGTGCCAGCCGCGCCGGGACTAGCGGGAGAGATGAGCAGTTCTTC. The chain is built from TRBV2 and TRBJ2-1; 14 positions match TRBD2. Germline V gene lookup returns CDR1 SNHLY and CDR2 FYNNEI. The CDR3 is 15 amino acids. J gave up 8 bases and V 8 bases, and 8 bases lay outside the gene matches.

The chain employs TRBV6-1 and TRBJ1-1, with D perhaps matching TRBD1 (6 bases). The ends were cut back, 6 bases at V and 1 base at J, with 21 bases in the middle. The CDR3 consists of 17 residues. CDR1 and CDR2 from the germline V gene are MNHNS and SASEGT. Here the CDR3 reads CASRPTQGKRTNTEAFF. In DNA, the CDR3 is TGTGCCAGCAGGCCCACGCAGGGGAAAAGGACGAACACTGAAGCTTTCTTT.

This chain connects TRBV12-5 to TRBJ1-4, with 10 bases matching TRBD1. J gave up 8 bases and V 6 bases, and 6 bases lay outside the gene matches. In germline, CDR1 is LGHNT, CDR2 FRNRAP. This CDR3 contains 14 residues. For the CDR3, the DNA is TGTGCTAGTGGGAGGGGGACAGGGGAAGAAAAACTGTTTTTT. This gives the protein CASGRGTGEEKLFF.

This chain joins TRBV7-2 and TRBJ2-3; 7 bases are shared with TRBD2. The J segment lost 2 bases and the V segment lost 5 bases, leaving 4 bases of the junction unmatched. The germline V gene encodes CDR1 SGHTA and CDR2 FQGNSA. The CDR3 is 14 residues long. CDR3 amino acids: CASSKGLTTDTQYF. CDR3 sequence (DNA): TGTGCCAGCAGCAAGGGACTAACCACAGATACGCAGTATTTT.

This clonotype has just one count. The chain is built from TRBV20-1 and TRBJ2-2; no clear D gene. Germline V gives CDR1 DFQATT, CDR2 SNEGSKA (reference sequence). This CDR3 is 12 amino acids long. The V gene lost 5 bases and the J gene lost 1 base, with 5 bases spanning the gap. CDR3 in amino acids: CSAGVNTGELFF. In nucleotides, the CDR3 is TGCAGTGCTGGAGTGAACACCGGGGAGCTGTTTTTT.

The V and J genes are TRBV20-1 and TRBJ2-7; 12 positions match TRBD2. After removal of 3 bases from V and 4 bases from J, the junction contained 7 bases not matched to a gene. This CDR3 is built from 15 residues. Germline lookup yields CDR1 DFQATT and CDR2 SNEGSKA (reference sequence). As DNA, the CDR3 is TGCAGTGCTAGCAAGACTAGCGGGAGTGCTTACGAGCAGTACTTC. Amino acid sequence: CSASKTSGSAYEQYF.

CDR3 sequence (DNA): TGCGCCAGCAGCACGTCTAGCGGCCAGGGGGAGACCCAGTACTTC. Encoded protein: CASSTSSGQGETQYF. The chain joins TRBV5-1 to TRBJ2-5; possible D gene TRBD2, 7 bases. CDR3 length: 15 residues. In germline, CDR1 is SGHRS, CDR2 YFSETQ. V lost 4 bases and J lost 5, with 18 bases in between.

The chain carries TRBV4-3 and TRBJ2-7; 9 positions match TRBD1. There are 18 residues in the CDR3. V dropped 1 base and J dropped 7; count of bases not matched to a gene: 17. The germline V gene encodes CDR1 LGHNA and CDR2 YSLEER. CDR3 loop: CASSQVHRGLAKNLEQYF. The CDR3 coding sequence is TGCGCCAGCAGCCAAGTTCACAGGGGGCTTGCAAAAAATTTGGAGCAGTACTTC.

This clonotype was counted a single time. The chain recombines TRBV20-1 with TRBJ2-3, with 10 positions matching TRBD2. After removal of 8 bases from V and 4 bases from J, the junction contained 9 bases not matched to a gene. The CDR3 runs to 14 residues. Germline CDR1 DFQATT, CDR2 SNEGSKA (reference sequence). The CDR3 nucleotides read TGCAGTCTTCTAGCGGGAGAAGGGGCAGATACGCAGTATTTT. Translated, it gives CSLLAGEGADTQYF.

About this clonotype: The junction differs from germline at one of its ends, possibly a read error. The chain links TRBV28 to TRBJ1-1; weak D call: TRBD1 (6 bases). The CDR3 sequence is 12 residues long. Per germline, CDR1 MDHEN and CDR2 SYDVKM. Here the CDR3 reads CLSQGTHTEAFF. The CDR3 bases are TGCTTGAGTCAGGGGACGCACACTGAAGCTTTCTTT.

The rearrangement joins TRBV29-1 to TRBJ1-1; TRBD1 is a possible D gene (5 bases). Germline V gene lookup returns CDR1 SQVTM and CDR2 ANQGSEA. The CDR3 sequence is 15 residues long. Deletions cut 6 bases from V and 0 bases from J, with 17 bases between. The CDR3 nucleotides are TGCAGCGTAAAGGCAGGGTGGGCCATGAACACTGAAGCTTTCTTT. This translates into CSVKAGWAMNTEAFF. Combining the CDR3 with reference TRBV29-1 and TRBJ1-1 gives the whole variable domain SAVISQKPSRDICQRGTSLTIQCQVDSQVTMMFWYRQQPGQSLTLIATANQGSEATYESGFVIDKFPISRPNLTFSTLTVSNMSPEDSSIYLCSVKAGWAMNTEAFFGQGTRLTVV.

The chain is built from TRBV3-1 and TRBJ1-1; weak D call: TRBD1 (5 bases). The germline V gene has CDR1 LGHDT and CDR2 YNNKEL (reference sequence). Trimming cost V 0 bases and J 2 bases, with 16 bases left between them. This CDR3 has 17 residues. CDR3 sequence: CASSQDWGFRTNTEAFF. The CDR3 DNA reads TGTGCCAGCAGCCAAGATTGGGGGTTTCGAACCAACACTGAAGCTTTCTTT.

This clonotype was counted a single time. The rearrangement joins TRBV6-6 to TRBJ1-1; D possibly corresponds to TRBD1 (5 bases). CDR1 MNHNY and CDR2 SVGAGI come from the germline V gene (reference sequence). The CDR3 covers 14 residues. With 6 bases removed from V and 5 bases from J, the gap between germline ends came to 16 bases. The CDR3, as DNA: TGTGCCAGCAGCCGGGGAGGGGAGGGGACTGAAGCTTTCTTT. It translates to CASSRGGEGTEAFF.

The sample holds a few counts of this clonotype. J is TRBJ2-2 and V is TRBV28; tentatively, D is TRBD2 (5 bases). Germline lookup yields CDR1 MDHEN and CDR2 SYDVKM. Trimming took 5 bases from V and 8 from J, leaving 9 bases between them. This CDR3 spans 12 amino acids. DNA of the CDR3: TGTGCCAGCAGTCTGGACTTTGGGGAGCTGTTTTTT. Amino acids: CASSLDFGELFF.

This sequence joins TRBV4-1 and TRBJ2-5, with D possibly TRBD2 on 6 matching bases. Germline CDR1 is MGHRA and CDR2 is YSYEKL. The CDR3 consists of 15 residues. V shed 6 bases and J shed 6 bases, with 20 bases lying between them. In DNA, the CDR3 is TGCGCCAGCAGAAATGTCGCGGGACGGGGGAAGACCCAGTACTTC. Translated: CASRNVAGRGKTQYF.

The chain combines TRBV11-2 with TRBJ2-6; no definite D call. V dropped 5 bases and J dropped 0 bases, with 8 bases sitting between them. The CDR3 has 15 residues. CDR1 SGHAT and CDR2 FQNNGV come from the germline V gene. The CDR3 DNA reads TGTGCCAGCAGCAAGCAGAGCTCTGGGGCCAACGTCCTGACTTTC. This codes for CASSKQSSGANVLTF.

The V call is TRBV10-3, the J call TRBJ1-2; no clear D. The CDR3 length is 13 residues. Germline V lookup: CDR1 ENHRY, CDR2 SYGVKD. Trimming pared 0 bases from V and 6 bases from J, leaving 8 bases between. CDR3 loop: CAISESGGNGYTF. CDR3 nucleotides: TGTGCCATCAGTGAGTCGGGAGGGAATGGCTACACCTTC.